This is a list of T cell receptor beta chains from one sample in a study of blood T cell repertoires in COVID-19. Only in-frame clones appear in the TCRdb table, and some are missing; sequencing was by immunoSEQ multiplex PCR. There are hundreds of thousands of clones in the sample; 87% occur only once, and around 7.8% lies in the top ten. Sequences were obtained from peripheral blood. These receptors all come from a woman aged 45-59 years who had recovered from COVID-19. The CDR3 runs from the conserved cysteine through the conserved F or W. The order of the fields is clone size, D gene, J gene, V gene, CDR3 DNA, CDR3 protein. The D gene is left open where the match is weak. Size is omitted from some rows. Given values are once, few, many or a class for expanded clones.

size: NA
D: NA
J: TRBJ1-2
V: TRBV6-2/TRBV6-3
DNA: TGTGCCAGCAGTTGGCCAGCTAACTATGGCTACACCTTC
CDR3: CASSWPANYGYTF

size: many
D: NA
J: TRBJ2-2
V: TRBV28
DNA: TGTGCCAGCAGCTACAGGGTCACCGGGGAGCTGTTTTTT
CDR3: CASSYRVTGELFF

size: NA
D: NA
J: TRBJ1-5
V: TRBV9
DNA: TGTGCCAGCAGCGTAGACGGGGGGGTTGGTCAGCCCCAGCATTTT
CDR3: CASSVDGGVGQPQHF

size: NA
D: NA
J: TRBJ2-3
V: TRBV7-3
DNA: TGTGCCAGCAGCGGCGCGACGACTAGCACAGATACGCAGTATTTT
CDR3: CASSGATTSTDTQYF

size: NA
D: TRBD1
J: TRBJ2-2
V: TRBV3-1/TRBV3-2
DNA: TGTGCCAGCAGCCAGAGGGACAGGGAGGGGGAGCTGTTTTTT
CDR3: CASSQRDREGELFF

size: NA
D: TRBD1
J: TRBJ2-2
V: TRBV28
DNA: TGTGCCAGCAGTCCCGATCTCTCCAGGGGGCCCGGGGAGCTGTTTTTT
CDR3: CASSPDLSRGPGELFF

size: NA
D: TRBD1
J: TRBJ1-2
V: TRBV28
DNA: TGTGCCAGCAGTCGACAGGGGACTTTTAACTATGGCTACACCTTC
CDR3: CASSRQGTFNYGYTF

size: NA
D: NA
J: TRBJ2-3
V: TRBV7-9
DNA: TGTGCCAGCAGCCCAACAGGGTTAACAGATACGCAGTATTTT
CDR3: CASSPTGLTDTQYF

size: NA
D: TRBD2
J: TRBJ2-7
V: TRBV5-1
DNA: TGCGCCAGCAGCTTCACTAGCGGGAGTCCCTCTGAGCAGTACTTC
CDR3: CASSFTSGSPSEQYF

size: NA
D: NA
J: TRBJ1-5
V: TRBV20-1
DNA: TGCAGTGCTAGTGAGGGGCCCAATCAGCCCCAGCATTTT
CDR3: CSASEGPNQPQHF

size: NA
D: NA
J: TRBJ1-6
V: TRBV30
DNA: TGTGCCTGGAGTGTTCCCAACAGGAGAAATTCACCCCTCCACTTT
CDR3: CAWSVPNRRNSPLHF

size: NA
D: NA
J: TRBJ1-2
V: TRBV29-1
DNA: TGCAGCGCCGGAGGGAGGGTCGACAAGGGCTACACCTTC
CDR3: CSAGGRVDKGYTF

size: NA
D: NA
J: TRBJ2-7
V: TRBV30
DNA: TGTGCCTGGAGTGCGCAGTTCTACGAGCAGTACTTC
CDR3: CAWSAQFYEQYF

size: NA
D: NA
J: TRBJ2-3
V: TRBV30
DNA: TGTGCCTGGAGCCCCCAGCGGTCCACAGATACGCAGTATTTT
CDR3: CAWSPQRSTDTQYF

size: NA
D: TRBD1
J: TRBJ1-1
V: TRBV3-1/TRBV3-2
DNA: TGTGCCAGCAGCCAGGCAGGGGGCCAGACTGAAGCTTTCTTT
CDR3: CASSQAGGQTEAFF

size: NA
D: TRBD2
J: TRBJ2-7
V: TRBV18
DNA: TGTGCCAGCTCGGGACTAGAGATGGGCGAGCAGTACTTC
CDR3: CASSGLEMGEQYF

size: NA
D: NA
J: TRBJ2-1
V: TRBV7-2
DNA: TGTGCCAGCGGTCCAGCGCCCACCTACAATGAGCAGTTCTTC
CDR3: CASGPAPTYNEQFF

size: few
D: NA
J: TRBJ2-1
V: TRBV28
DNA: TGTGCCAGCAGTTCACAGGTCCATGAGCAGTTCTTC
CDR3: CASSSQVHEQFF

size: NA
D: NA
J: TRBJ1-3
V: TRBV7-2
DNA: TGTGCCAGCACAATCTCTGGAAACACCATATATTTT
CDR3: CASTISGNTIYF

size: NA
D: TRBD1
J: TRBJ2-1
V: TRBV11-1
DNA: TGTGCCAGCAGCAAAAGTCCCGGGACAGAGAATGAGCAGTTCTTC
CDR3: CASSKSPGTENEQFF

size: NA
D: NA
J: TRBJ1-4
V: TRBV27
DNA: TGTGCCAGCAGTCACACTGGGGCAGGGGATGAAAAACTGTTTTTT
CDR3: CASSHTGAGDEKLFF

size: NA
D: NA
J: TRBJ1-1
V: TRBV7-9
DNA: TGTGCCAGCAGCCGGACGGGGACTGAAGCTTTCTTT
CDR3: CASSRTGTEAFF

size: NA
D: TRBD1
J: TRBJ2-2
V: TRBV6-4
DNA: TGTGCCAGCTCTGAGGCGGCAGGGGGTACCGGGGAGCTGTTTTTT
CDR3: CASSEAAGGTGELFF

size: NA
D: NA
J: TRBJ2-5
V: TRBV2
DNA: TGTGCCAGCAGACAGAGCGGCGGGGAGACCCAGTACTTC
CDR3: CASRQSGGETQYF

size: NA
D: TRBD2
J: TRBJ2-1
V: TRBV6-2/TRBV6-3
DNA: TGTGCCAGCAGTAACCACCAAGATCCGGGACTAGGGAACAATGAGCAGTTCTTC
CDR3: CASSNHQDPGLGNNEQFF

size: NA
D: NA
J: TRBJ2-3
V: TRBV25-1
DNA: TGTGCCAGCAGTGAATCGGGGTCCGATACGCAGTATTTT
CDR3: CASSESGSDTQYF

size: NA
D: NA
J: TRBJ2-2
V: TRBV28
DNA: TGTGCCAGCGGATCCGGGACTTTTAACACCGGGGAGCTGTTTTTT
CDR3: CASGSGTFNTGELFF

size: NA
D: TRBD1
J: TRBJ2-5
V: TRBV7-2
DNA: TGTGCCAGCAGCTGGACAGGGGGACAAGAGACCCAGTACTTC
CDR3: CASSWTGGQETQYF

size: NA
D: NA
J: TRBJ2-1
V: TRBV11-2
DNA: TGTGCCAGCGGCCAGTCCAGCTCCTACAATGAGCAGTTCTTC
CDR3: CASGQSSSYNEQFF

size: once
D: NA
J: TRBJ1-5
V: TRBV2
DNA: TGTGCCAGCAGTGAACAGGGATACAATCAGCCCCAGCATTTT
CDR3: CASSEQGYNQPQHF

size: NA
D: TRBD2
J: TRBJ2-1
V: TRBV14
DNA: TGTGCCAGCAGCGACCTAGCACGGGAGGGAAAGCAGTTCTTC
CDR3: CASSDLAREGKQFF

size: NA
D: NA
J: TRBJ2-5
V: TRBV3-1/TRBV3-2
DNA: TGTGCCAGCAGCCAAGATCCTGGGGCCCAGGTGGGGACCCAGTACTTC
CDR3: CASSQDPGAQVGTQYF

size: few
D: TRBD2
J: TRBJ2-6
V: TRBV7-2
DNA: TGTGCCAGCAGCTTAAGATCCCTAGCGGGGCTCGGGGCCAACGTCCTGACTTTC
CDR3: CASSLRSLAGLGANVLTF

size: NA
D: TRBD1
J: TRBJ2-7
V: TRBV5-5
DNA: TGTGCCAGCAGCTTACTGACAGGGTTTAATGCCTACGAGCAGTACTTC
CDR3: CASSLLTGFNAYEQYF

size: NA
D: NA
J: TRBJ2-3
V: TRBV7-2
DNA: TGTGCCAGCAGTCCCACGCGGGGTAGCACAGATACGCAGTATTTT
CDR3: CASSPTRGSTDTQYF

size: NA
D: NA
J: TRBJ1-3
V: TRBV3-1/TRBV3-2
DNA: TGTGCCAGCAGCCAAAAGCGTCGGGATACTCCTGGAAACACCATATATTTT
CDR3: CASSQKRRDTPGNTIYF

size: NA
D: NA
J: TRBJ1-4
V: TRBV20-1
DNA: TGCAGTGCTAGTTTCCCCGGGGGAGCTAATGAAAAACTGTTTTTT
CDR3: CSASFPGGANEKLFF

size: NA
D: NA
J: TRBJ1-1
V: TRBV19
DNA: TGTGCCAGTAGTATCGGGGGGAGGGCGAACACTGAAGCTTTCTTT
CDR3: CASSIGGRANTEAFF

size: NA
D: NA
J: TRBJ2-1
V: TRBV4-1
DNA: TGCGCCAGCAGCCAACCGGGACTCAAACCTTACAATGAGCAGTTCTTC
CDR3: CASSQPGLKPYNEQFF

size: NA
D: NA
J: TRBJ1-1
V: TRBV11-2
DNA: TGTGCCAGCAGCCCTGTACGGGACACTGAAGCTTTCTTT
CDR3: CASSPVRDTEAFF

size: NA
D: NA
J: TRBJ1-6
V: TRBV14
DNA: TGTGCCAGCAGCCAAGAGGGGGGTTATGCCCTCCACTTT
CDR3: CASSQEGGYALHF

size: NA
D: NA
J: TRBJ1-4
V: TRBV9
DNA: TGTGCCAGCACTAGGCAGGGTCTAACTAATGAAAAACTGTTTTTT
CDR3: CASTRQGLTNEKLFF

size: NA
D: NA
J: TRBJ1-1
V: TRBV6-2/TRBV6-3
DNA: TGTGCCAGCAGTTTCCTCCGGGGGGCTCGGTACACTGAAGCTTTCTTT
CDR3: CASSFLRGARYTEAFF

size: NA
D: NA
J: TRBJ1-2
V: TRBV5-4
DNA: TGTGCCAGCAGCTCGCCGGACTCCCGAGGGTATGGCTACACCTTC
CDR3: CASSSPDSRGYGYTF

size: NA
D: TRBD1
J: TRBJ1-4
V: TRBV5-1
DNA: TGCGCCAGCAGCCTGACCAGGGGGAGAGGGGAAAAACTGTTTTTT
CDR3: CASSLTRGRGEKLFF

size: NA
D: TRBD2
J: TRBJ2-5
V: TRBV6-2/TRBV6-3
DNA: TGTGCCAGCAGTTACCTAGCGGGAGTTGGGGAGACCCAGTACTTC
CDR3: CASSYLAGVGETQYF

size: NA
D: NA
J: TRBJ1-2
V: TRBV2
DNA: TGTGCCAGCAGTGAATACAGTCTCTATGGCTACACCTTC
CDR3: CASSEYSLYGYTF

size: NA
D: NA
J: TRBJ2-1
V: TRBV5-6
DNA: TGTGCCAGCAGCTTTCGCGGGATCACCTACAATGAGCAGTTCTTC
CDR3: CASSFRGITYNEQFF

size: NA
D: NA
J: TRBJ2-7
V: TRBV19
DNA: TGTGCCAGTAGTCCCGACAGCTCGGATTACGAGCAGTACTTC
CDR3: CASSPDSSDYEQYF